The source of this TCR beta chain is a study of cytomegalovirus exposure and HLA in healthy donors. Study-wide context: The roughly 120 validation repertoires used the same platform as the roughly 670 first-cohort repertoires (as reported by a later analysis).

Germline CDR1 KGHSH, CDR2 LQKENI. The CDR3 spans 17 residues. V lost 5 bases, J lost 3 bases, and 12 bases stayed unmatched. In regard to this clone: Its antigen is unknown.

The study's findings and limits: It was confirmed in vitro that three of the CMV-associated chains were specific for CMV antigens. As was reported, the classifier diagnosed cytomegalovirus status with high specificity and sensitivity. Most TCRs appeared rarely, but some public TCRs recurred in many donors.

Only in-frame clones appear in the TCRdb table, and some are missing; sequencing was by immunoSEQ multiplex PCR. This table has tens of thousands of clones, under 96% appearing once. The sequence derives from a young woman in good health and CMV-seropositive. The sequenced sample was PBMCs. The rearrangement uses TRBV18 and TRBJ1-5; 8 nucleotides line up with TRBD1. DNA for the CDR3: TGTGCCAGCTCATCGACCTCCGGGACAGGTAACAATCAGCCCCAGCATTTT. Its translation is CASSSTSGTGNNQPQHF.